This T cell receptor beta chain was recorded in a study of blood T cell repertoires in COVID-19. Study-wide background: Italy, Spain and the United States were the sources of the convalescent and acute COVID-19 samples. PBMCs, B-cell-depleted T cells, or T cells were the source of the cDNA or gDNA that made up the material.

Trimming took 5 bases from V and 4 from J; bases not matched to a gene: 13. The CDR3 is 16 amino acids. Germline V gives CDR1 SGHVS, CDR2 FQNEAQ. Source study methods: Scientists estimated how many nucleated cells there were by amplifying reference gene primers. Using immunoSEQ multiplex PCR, the repertoire was profiled, and TCRdb retains in-frame clones only, with some absent. That table furnishes V, J and clone size, whereas the DNA furnished D and trimming. The sample records under 200,000 clones, about four fifths being singletons. The TCR comes from a man between 65 and 85 years old with active or convalescent COVID-19. This chain links TRBV7-8 with TRBJ1-1; 7 bases are a match to TRBD1. Sample: peripheral blood. In DNA form, the CDR3 reads TGTGCCAGCAGCAAGACCCAGACAGGGTACCTCACTGAAGCTTTCTTT. The encoded protein is CASSKTQTGYLTEAFF.